Listed here are 18 T cell receptor beta chains from one sample, sequenced in a study of blood T cells in healthy people across ages. Together with a sample-barcoded 5' primer, a J-beta primer mix was included in a second PCR lasting 7 to 11 cycles. TCRdb re-derived calls from the 5' RACE reads in MiXCR, one entry per CDR3 protein. The data contain around 900,000 distinct CDR3 sequences, 25% to 30% of them singletons. The sequencing sample was made of blood. The receptors here all came from a woman aged 80 or older in good health.

Comment on this clonotype: This may be a read error: a much more frequent sequence differs by one nucleotide. The chain uses TRBV5-1 and TRBJ2-5, with 9 bases identical to TRBD1. The germline gives CDR1 SGHRS, CDR2 YFSETQ. Losses at the gene ends were 7 bases for V and 8 bases for J; bases not matched to a gene: 12. This CDR3 comprises 14 residues. The CDR3 DNA follows: TGCGCCAGCGGTTGGGAGACAGGGGGGAACACCCAGTACTTC. This translates into CASGWETGGNTQYF.

This clonotype was seen many times. The chain uses TRBV9 and TRBJ2-1; 7 bases map to TRBD2. The CDR3 runs 15 residues. V lost 3 bases, J lost 6 bases, and 9 bases stayed unmatched. Germline CDR1 and CDR2: SGDLS and YYNGEE. CDR3 nucleotides: TGTGCCAGCAGCGCACCGGGACTAAGCCTCAATGAGCAGTTCTTC. Residues: CASSAPGLSLNEQFF.

This clonotype has a count of ten or more. This chain connects TRBV29-1 to TRBJ2-5, with 7 bases matching TRBD1. V gave up 3 bases and J gave up 7 bases; unmatched junction bases: 8. CDR3 length: 13 amino acids. Germline V CDR1 and CDR2: SQVTM, ANQGSEA. The CDR3 protein is CSVDEGQVGTQYF. CDR3 nucleotide sequence: TGCAGCGTTGACGAAGGACAGGTGGGGACCCAGTACTTC.

This clonotype was seen at least ten times. The J gene is TRBJ2-1, the V gene TRBV20-1; D gene uncertain. Trimming stripped 0 bases from V and 8 bases from J, with 14 bases between. The CDR3 sequence is 14 residues long. Germline lookup yields CDR1 DFQATT and CDR2 SNEGSKA (reference sequence). CDR3 protein: CSARDNPGLDEQFF. The CDR3, as DNA: TGCAGTGCTAGAGATAATCCAGGTTTGGATGAGCAGTTCTTC.

This clonotype was counted ten times or more. The V and J genes are TRBV24-1 and TRBJ1-2; D might be TRBD1 (6 bases). Trimming left V 3 bases short and J 2 bases short, with 15 bases between. The CDR3 is made up of 16 amino acids. The V gene's germline CDR1 is KGHDR and CDR2 SFDVKD. CDR3 loop: CATSDLRDITNYGYTF. CDR3 nucleotide sequence: TGTGCCACCAGTGATCTGAGGGACATAACCAACTATGGCTACACCTTC.

The gene calls are TRBV3-1 and TRBJ2-1; 11 nucleotides align to TRBD2. Trimming cost V 4 bases and J 6 bases; bases outside gene matches: 11. This CDR3 is 17 amino acids long. The V gene's germline CDR1 is LGHDT and CDR2 YNNKEL (reference sequence). CDR3 region: CASSPTQLLAGVNEQFF. CDR3 nucleotide sequence: TGTGCCAGCAGCCCGACTCAACTACTAGCGGGGGTCAATGAGCAGTTCTTC.

As concerns this clonotype: A single base separates this from a much larger clone, so it may be a read error. This sequence joins TRBV20-1 and TRBJ2-3; either TRBD1 or TRBD2 may fit D (5 bases each). CDR3 length: 18 amino acids. With 5 bases removed from V and 0 bases from J, the gap between germline ends came to 24 bases. Looked up from germline, CDR1 is DFQATT and CDR2 is SNEGSKA (reference sequence). The CDR3 is CSAYAGATWQPSTDTQYF. CDR3 DNA: TGCAGTGCTTATGCCGGGGCAACGTGGCAACCCAGCACAGATACGCAGTATTTT.

With respect to this clonotype: A much larger clone differs from this one at a single base, so this may be a read error. This CDR3 is CASSQETSRGDGYNEQYF. In DNA, the CDR3 is TGTGCCAGCAGCCAAGAAACGTCGAGGGGGGATGGCTACAATGAGCAGTACTTC. This chain links TRBV4-2 with TRBJ2-7, with D possibly called TRBD1 or TRBD2 (6 bases each). Trimming took off 0 bases at V and 7 bases at J, with 25 bases between the two ends. Germline values: CDR1 LGHNA, CDR2 YNFKEQ. The CDR3 runs 18 residues.

Details on this clonotype: A junction boundary mismatches the germline segment, possibly from a read error. Here the CDR3 DNA reads TGTACCAGCAGCCCCCCCCGGACAGGGGGCACTGAAGCTTTCTTT. Protein: CTSSPPRTGGTEAFF. The chain is built from TRBV3-1 and TRBJ1-1, with 10 bases identical to TRBD1. This CDR3 region has 15 residues. Germline V gives CDR1 LGHDT, CDR2 YNNKEL (reference sequence).

This clonotype came up a few times. A much more abundant neighbour one base away suggests this may be a read error. V and J are TRBV29-1 and TRBJ2-7, with TRBD1 as a possible D gene (7 bases). This CDR3 spans 13 amino acids. V lost 2 bases and J lost 7, with 15 bases in between. CDR1 is SQVTM and CDR2 is ANQGSEA in the germline V gene. CDR3 in amino acids: CSVERQGGDEQYF. The CDR3 coding sequence is TGCAGCGTTGAACGGCAGGGGGGCGATGAGCAGTACTTC.

This clonotype showed up many times. V is TRBV20-1 and J is TRBJ2-1; D might be TRBD1 (6 bases). Germline CDR1 is DFQATT and CDR2 is SNEGSKA (reference sequence). The CDR3 is 14 amino acids. V lost 3 bases to trimming and J lost 3 bases, with 12 bases between them. The CDR3 protein is CSASNRANYNEQFF. The DNA for the CDR3 is TGCAGTGCTAGTAACAGGGCTAACTACAATGAGCAGTTCTTC.

This clonotype has ten or more counts. The chain joins TRBV7-9 to TRBJ1-2, with 8 bases matching TRBD1. With V trimmed by 5 bases and J by 8 bases, 7 bases remained unmatched. The CDR3 loop spans 13 amino acids. Germline V gene data show CDR1 as SEHNR and CDR2 as FQNEAQ (reference sequence). The CDR3: CASSTGQGSGYTF. CDR3 in DNA: TGTGCCAGCAGCACCGGACAGGGTAGCGGCTACACCTTC.

This clonotype occurred many times. The genes are TRBV28 and TRBJ2-3; perhaps D is TRBD1 or TRBD2 (6 bases each). CDR1 is MDHEN, CDR2 SYDVKM, per germline. The CDR3 sequence is 14 residues long. V was shortened by 6 bases and J by 4 bases, with 14 bases between the two germline ends. CDR3 DNA: TGTGCCAGCAGCCCCGGGGGCGGCGCAGATACGCAGTATTTT. Protein product: CASSPGGGADTQYF.

This chain uses TRBV6-6 with TRBJ2-5; D call uncertain. Germline CDR1 MNHNY, CDR2 SVGAGI (reference sequence). Trimming left V 6 bases short and J 1 base short, with 12 bases between. This CDR3 contains 14 residues. The CDR3 is CASSDPGGQETQYF. DNA for the CDR3: TGTGCCAGCAGCGACCCTGGCGGCCAAGAGACCCAGTACTTC.

Remarks on this clonotype: It may be a read error: a sequence one base away is much more abundant. This chain connects TRBV20-1 to TRBJ2-5; weak D call: TRBD2 (6 bases). The V gene's germline CDR1 is DFQATT and CDR2 SNEGSKA (reference sequence). This CDR3 has 13 residues. The V gene lost 6 bases and the J gene lost 11 bases, with 22 bases spanning the gap. The CDR3 loop reads CSASGTSTYKQYF. In nucleotides, the CDR3 is TGCAGTGCCTCCGGGACTTCTACCTACAAGCAGTACTTC.

Turning to this clonotype: A read error may explain this, as a much larger clone is one base away. The chain joins TRBV18 to TRBJ2-5; 9 bases agree with TRBD1. Germline CDR1 KGHSH, CDR2 LQKENI. CDR3 length: 15 residues. For the CDR3, the DNA is TGTGCCAACTCACGCCGGGACAGGGTTACCGAGACCCAGTACTTC. This encodes CANSRRDRVTETQYF. Drawing the rest from reference TRBV18 and TRBJ2-5, the complete variable domain is NAGVMQNPRHLVRRRGQEARLRCSPMKGHSHVYWYRQLPEEGLKFMVYLQKENIIDESGMPKERFSAEFPKEGPSILRIQQVVRGDSAAYFCANSRRDRVTETQYFGPGTRLLVL.

This clonotype was recorded many times. The rearrangement uses TRBV7-9 and TRBJ1-2; no reliable D call. CDR1 and CDR2 from the germline V gene are SEHNR and FQNEAQ (reference sequence). The CDR3 has 12 residues. Trimming took 1 base from V and 6 from J, leaving 6 bases between them. The chain's CDR3 is CASSLDGDGYTF. The DNA of the CDR3 is TGTGCCAGCAGCTTAGATGGGGATGGCTACACCTTC.

V usage is TRBV30 and J usage is TRBJ2-7, with a possible D match to TRBD1 (6 bases). The DNA end lines up better with TRBJ2-5; the J call may be wrong. CDR3 length equals 14 residues. Germline assignment: CDR1 GTSNPN and CDR2 SVGIG (reference sequence). The CDR3 here is CAWSVQGGTETQYF. CDR3 nucleotides: TGTGCCTGGAGTGTACAGGGTGGGACAGAGACCCAGTACTTC.